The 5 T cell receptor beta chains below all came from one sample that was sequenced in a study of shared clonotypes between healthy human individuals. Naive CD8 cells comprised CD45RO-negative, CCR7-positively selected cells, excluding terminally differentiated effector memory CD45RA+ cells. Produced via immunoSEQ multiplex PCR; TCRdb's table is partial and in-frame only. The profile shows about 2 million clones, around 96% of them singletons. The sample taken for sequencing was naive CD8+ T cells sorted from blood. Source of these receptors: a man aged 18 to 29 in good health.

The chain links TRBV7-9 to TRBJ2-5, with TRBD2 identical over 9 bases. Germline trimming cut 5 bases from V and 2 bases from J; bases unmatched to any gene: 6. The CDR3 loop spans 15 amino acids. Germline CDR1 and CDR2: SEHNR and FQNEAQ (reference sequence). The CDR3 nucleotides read TGTGCCAGCAGCCCAGGGACTAGCAGACAAGAGACCCAGTACTTC. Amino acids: CASSPGTSRQETQYF.

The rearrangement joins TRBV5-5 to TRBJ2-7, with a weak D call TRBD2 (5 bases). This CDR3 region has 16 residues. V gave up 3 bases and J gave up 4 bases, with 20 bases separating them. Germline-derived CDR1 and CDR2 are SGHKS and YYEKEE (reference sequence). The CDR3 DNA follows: TGTGCCAGCAGCTCTAGCCCCCTAGTCCCCGCGTACGAGCAGTACTTC. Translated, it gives CASSSSPLVPAYEQYF.

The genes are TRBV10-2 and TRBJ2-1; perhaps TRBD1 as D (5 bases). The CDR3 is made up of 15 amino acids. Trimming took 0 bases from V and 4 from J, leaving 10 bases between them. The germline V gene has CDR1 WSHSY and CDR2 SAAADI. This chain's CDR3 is CASSESRVGYNEQFF. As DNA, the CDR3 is TGCGCCAGCAGTGAGTCCAGGGTGGGGTACAATGAGCAGTTCTTC.

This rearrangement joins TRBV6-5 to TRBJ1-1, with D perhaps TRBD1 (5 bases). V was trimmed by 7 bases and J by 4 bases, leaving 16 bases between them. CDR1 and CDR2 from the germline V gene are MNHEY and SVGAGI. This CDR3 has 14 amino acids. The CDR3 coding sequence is TGTGCCAGCACCTCACAGGAAAGGAGCACTGAAGCTTTCTTT. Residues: CASTSQERSTEAFF.

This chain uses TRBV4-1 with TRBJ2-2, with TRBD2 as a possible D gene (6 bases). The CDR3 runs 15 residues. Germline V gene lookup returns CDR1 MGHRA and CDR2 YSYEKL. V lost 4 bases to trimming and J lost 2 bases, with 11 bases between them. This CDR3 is CASSLGLPNTGELFF. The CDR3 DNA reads TGCGCCAGCAGCCTGGGACTTCCTAACACCGGGGAGCTGTTTTTT.